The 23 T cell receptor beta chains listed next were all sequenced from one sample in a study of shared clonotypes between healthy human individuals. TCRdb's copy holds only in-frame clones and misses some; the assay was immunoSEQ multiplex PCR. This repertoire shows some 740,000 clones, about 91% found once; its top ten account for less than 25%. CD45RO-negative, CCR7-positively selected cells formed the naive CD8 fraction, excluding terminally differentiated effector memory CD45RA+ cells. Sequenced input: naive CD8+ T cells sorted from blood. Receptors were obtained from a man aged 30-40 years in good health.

CDR3 nucleotides: TGTGCCAGCAGCCCTACAGGGTTTGATGGCTACACCTTC. Encoded protein: CASSPTGFDGYTF. The V and J genes are TRBV27 and TRBJ1-2, with D tentatively TRBD1 (6 bases). The CDR3 length is 13 residues. V lost 6 bases and J 6 bases, leaving 14 bases between the germline ends. Germline CDR1 and CDR2: MNHEY and SMNVEV (reference sequence).

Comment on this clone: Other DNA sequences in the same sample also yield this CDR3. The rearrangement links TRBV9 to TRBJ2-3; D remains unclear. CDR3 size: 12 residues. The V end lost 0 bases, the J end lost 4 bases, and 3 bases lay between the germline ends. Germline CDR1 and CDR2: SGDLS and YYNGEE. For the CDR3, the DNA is TGTGCCAGCAGCGTAGGGTCAGATACGCAGTATTTT. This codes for CASSVGSDTQYF.

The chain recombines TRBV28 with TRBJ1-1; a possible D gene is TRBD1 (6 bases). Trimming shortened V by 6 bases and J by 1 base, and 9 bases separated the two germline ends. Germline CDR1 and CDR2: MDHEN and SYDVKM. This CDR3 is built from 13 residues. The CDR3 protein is CASRYRANTEAFF. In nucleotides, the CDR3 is TGTGCCAGCAGATACAGGGCGAACACTGAAGCTTTCTTT.

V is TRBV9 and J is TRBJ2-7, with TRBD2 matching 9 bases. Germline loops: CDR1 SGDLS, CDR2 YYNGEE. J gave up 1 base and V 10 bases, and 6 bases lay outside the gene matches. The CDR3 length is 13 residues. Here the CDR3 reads CAGGSGSSYEQYF. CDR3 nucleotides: TGTGCCGGGGGTAGCGGGAGTTCCTACGAGCAGTACTTC.

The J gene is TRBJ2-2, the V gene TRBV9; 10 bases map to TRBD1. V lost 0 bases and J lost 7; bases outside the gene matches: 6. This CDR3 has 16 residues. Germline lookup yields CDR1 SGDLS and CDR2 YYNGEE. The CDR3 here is CASSVDDRGPVGELFF. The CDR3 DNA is TGTGCCAGCAGCGTAGACGACAGGGGGCCTGTCGGGGAGCTGTTTTTT.

The CDR3: CASSPNRGYEQYF. CDR3 nucleotide sequence: TGTGCCAGCAGCCCCAATCGGGGCTACGAGCAGTACTTC. The chain couples TRBV27 to TRBJ2-7, with a tentative D call TRBD2 (5 bases). Germline V gene data show CDR1 as MNHEY and CDR2 as SMNVEV (reference sequence). The V end was cut by 6 bases, the J end by 3 bases, with 12 bases between. The CDR3 sequence is 13 residues long.

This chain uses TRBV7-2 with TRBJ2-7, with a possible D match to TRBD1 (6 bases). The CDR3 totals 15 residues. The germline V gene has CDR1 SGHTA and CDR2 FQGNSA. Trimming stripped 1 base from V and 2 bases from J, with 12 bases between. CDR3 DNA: TGTGCCAGCAGCTTAGATCGGACAGAACCCTACGAGCAGTACTTC. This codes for CASSLDRTEPYEQYF. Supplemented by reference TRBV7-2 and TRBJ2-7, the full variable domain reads GAGVSQSPSNKVTEKGKDVELRCDPISGHTALYWYRQSLGQGLEFLIYFQGNSAPDKSGLPSDRFSAERTGGSVSTLTIQRTQQEDSAVYLCASSLDRTEPYEQYFGPGTRLTVT.

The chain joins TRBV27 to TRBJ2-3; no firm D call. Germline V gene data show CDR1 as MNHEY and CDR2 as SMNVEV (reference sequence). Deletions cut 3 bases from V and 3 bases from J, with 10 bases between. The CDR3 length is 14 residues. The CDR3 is CASSFTTVTDTQYF. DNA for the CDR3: TGTGCCAGCAGTTTCACGACCGTTACAGATACGCAGTATTTT.

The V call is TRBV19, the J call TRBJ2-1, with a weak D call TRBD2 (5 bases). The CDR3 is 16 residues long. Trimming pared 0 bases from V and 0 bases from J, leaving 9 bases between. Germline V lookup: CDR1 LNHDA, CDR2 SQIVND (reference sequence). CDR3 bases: TGTGCCAGTAGTATAGATCTAGGGAGCTCCTACAATGAGCAGTTCTTC. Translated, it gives CASSIDLGSSYNEQFF. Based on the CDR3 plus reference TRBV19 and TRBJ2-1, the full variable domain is DGGITQSPKYLFRKEGQNVTLSCEQNLNHDAMYWYRQDPGQGLRLIYYSQIVNDFQKGDIAEGYSVSREKKESFPLTVTSAQKNPTAFYLCASSIDLGSSYNEQFFGPGTRLTVL.

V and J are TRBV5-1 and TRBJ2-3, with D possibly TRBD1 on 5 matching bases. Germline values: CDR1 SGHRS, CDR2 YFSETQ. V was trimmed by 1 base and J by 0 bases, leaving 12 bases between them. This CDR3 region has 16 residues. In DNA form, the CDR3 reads TGCGCCAGCAGCTTGACTGGTGGGGCTAGCACAGATACGCAGTATTTT. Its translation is CASSLTGGASTDTQYF.

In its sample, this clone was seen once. CDR3 DNA: TGTGCCAGCAGGACCGGAGGGACCGAATATATGTACTTC. It codes for CASRTGGTEYMYF. This chain links TRBV7-2 with TRBJ2-5, with a tentative D call TRBD2 (6 bases). V lost 6 bases to trimming and J lost 13 bases, with 21 bases between them. Germline V lookup: CDR1 SGHTA, CDR2 FQGNSA. This CDR3 contains 13 residues.

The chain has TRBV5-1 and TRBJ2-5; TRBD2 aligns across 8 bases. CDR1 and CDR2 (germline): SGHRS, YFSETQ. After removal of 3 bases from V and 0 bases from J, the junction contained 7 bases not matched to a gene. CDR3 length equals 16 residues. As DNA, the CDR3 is TGCGCCAGCAGCTCCTTAGCGGGAACGTACCAAGAGACCCAGTACTTC. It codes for CASSSLAGTYQETQYF.

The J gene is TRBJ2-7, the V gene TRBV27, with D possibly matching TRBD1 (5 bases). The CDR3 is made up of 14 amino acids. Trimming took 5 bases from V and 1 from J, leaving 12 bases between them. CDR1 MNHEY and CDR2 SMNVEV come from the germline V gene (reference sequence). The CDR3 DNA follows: TGTGCCAGCAGTCCTTGGACATTTTCCTACGAGCAGTACTTC. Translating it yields CASSPWTFSYEQYF.

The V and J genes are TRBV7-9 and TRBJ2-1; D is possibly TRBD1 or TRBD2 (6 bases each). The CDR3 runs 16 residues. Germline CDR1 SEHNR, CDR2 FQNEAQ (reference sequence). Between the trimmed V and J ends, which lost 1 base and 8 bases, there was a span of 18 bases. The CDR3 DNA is TGTGCCAGCAGCTTAGAGGGGGGAGTTCCTGCCCATGAGCAGTTCTTC. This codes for CASSLEGGVPAHEQFF. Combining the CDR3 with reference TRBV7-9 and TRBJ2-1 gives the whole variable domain DTGVSQNPRHKITKRGQNVTFRCDPISEHNRLYWYRQTLGQGPEFLTYFQNEAQLEKSRLLSDRFSAERPKGSFSTLEIQRTEQGDSAMYLCASSLEGGVPAHEQFFGPGTRLTVL.

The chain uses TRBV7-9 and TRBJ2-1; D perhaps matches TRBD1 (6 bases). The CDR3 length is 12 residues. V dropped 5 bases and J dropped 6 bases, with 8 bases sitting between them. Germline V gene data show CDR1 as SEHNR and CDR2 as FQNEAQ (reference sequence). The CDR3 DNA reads TGTGCCAGCAGCACGACAGGCAATGAGCAGTTCTTC. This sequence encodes CASSTTGNEQFF.

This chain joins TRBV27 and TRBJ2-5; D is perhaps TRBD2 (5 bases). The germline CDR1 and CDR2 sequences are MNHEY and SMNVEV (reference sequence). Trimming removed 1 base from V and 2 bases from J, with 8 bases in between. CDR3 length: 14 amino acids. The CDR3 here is CASSLFGNQETQYF. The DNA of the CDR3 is TGTGCCAGCAGTTTATTCGGGAATCAAGAGACCCAGTACTTC.

As DNA, the CDR3 is TGTGCCAGCAGCCTGCCAGACTTGGGGGACTACAATGAGCAGTTCTTC. Translation gives CASSLPDLGDYNEQFF. V and J are TRBV7-9 and TRBJ2-1; the D call may be TRBD1 or TRBD2 (5 bases each). Germline lookup yields CDR1 SEHNR and CDR2 FQNEAQ (reference sequence). The CDR3 has 16 residues. V lost 5 bases and J lost 3, with 17 bases in between.

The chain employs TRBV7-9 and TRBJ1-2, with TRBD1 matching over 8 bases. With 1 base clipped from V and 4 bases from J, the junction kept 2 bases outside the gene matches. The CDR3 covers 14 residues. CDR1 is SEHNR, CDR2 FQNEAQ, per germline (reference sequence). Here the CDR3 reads CASSLGTGTYGYTF. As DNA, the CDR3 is TGTGCCAGCAGCTTAGGGACAGGGACCTATGGCTACACCTTC.

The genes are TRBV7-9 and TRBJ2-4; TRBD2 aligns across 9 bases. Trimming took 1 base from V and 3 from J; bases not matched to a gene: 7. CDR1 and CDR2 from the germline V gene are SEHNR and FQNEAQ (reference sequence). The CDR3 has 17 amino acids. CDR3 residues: CASSLESSGSDKNIQYF. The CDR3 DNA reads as TGTGCCAGCAGCTTAGAGAGTAGCGGGAGCGACAAAAACATTCAGTACTTC.

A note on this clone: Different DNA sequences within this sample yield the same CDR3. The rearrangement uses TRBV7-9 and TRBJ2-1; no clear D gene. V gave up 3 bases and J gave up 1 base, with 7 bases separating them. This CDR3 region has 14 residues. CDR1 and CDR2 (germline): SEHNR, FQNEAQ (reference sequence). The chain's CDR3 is CASSLEGSYNEQFF. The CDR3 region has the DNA TGTGCCAGCAGCTTGGAAGGTTCCTACAATGAGCAGTTCTTC.

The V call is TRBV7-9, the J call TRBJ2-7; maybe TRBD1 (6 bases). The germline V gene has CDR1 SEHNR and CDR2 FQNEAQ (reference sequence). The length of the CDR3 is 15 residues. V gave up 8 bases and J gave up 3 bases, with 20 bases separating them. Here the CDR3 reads CASGPSQGRYYEQYF. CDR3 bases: TGTGCCAGCGGGCCGTCTCAGGGGCGGTACTACGAGCAGTACTTC.

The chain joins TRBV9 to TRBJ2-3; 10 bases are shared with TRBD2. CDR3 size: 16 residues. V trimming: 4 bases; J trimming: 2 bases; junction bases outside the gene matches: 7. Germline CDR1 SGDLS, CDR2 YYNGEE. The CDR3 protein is CASSPGLAVTTDTQYF. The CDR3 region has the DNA TGTGCCAGCAGCCCCGGACTAGCGGTAACCACAGATACGCAGTATTTT.

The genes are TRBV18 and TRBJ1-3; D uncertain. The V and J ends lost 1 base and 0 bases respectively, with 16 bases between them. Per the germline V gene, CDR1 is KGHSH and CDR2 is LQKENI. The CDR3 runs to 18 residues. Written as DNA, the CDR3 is TGTGCCAGCTCACCACAGTACGAGTTTGGATACTCTGGAAACACCATATATTTT. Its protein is CASSPQYEFGYSGNTIYF.